Shown below are 15 T cell receptor beta chains from a single sample sequenced in a study of blood T cell repertoires in COVID-19. Clones were read by immunoSEQ multiplex PCR, and TCRdb kept only the in-frame ones, dropping some. The sample carries 130,000 to 150,000 clones, roughly 84% recorded once. The sample was PBMCs or T cells enriched from blood (not recorded which). Receptors originate from a middle-aged man with acute COVID-19.

The chain carries TRBV18 and TRBJ1-2, with D perhaps matching TRBD1 (6 bases). The ends were cut back, 4 bases at V and 5 bases at J, with 14 bases in the middle. Per germline, CDR1 KGHSH and CDR2 LQKENI. There are 14 residues in the CDR3. This CDR3 is CASSLNREGYGYTF. The CDR3 DNA reads as TGTGCCAGCTCACTTAACAGGGAGGGGTATGGCTACACCTTC.

This rearrangement joins TRBV10-3 to TRBJ2-5; 8 bases line up with TRBD2. This CDR3 comprises 15 residues. J lost 4 bases, V lost 10 bases, and 14 bases had no gene match. Germline assignment: CDR1 ENHRY and CDR2 SYGVKD. CDR3 DNA: TGTGCCAAAAATGGGCCTAGCGGGTTTCGAGAGACCCAGTACTTC. Protein: CAKNGPSGFRETQYF.

The rearrangement uses TRBV12-3 or TRBV12-4 and TRBJ2-1, with TRBD1 matching over 7 bases. V dropped 6 bases and J dropped 8; count of bases not matched to a gene: 1. This CDR3 has 11 amino acids. For the CDR3, the DNA is TGTGCCAGCAGCCAGGGGGATGAGCAGTTCTTC. Its translation: CASSQGDEQFF.

V and J are TRBV30 and TRBJ1-6, with 10 bases lining up with TRBD1. There are 15 residues in the CDR3. The junction had 6 bases not matched to a gene; V was cut back by 1 base and J by 9 bases. Per the germline V gene, CDR1 is GTSNPN and CDR2 is SVGIG (reference sequence). The CDR3 nucleotides read TGTGCCTGGAGTGAGGAGACAGGGGGCATTTCACCCCTCCACTTT. This encodes CAWSEETGGISPLHF.

The DNA of the CDR3 is TGTGCCAGCAGCGTCGTAGCGGGGGGCTATTGGGAGAGCTCCTACAATGAGCAGTTCTTC. It translates to CASSVVAGGYWESSYNEQFF. V is TRBV9 and J is TRBJ2-1; TRBD2 agrees at 10 bases. From germline, CDR1 is SGDLS and CDR2 YYNGEE. The CDR3 sequence is 20 residues long. V lost 2 bases and J lost 0; bases outside the gene matches: 14.

The chain joins TRBV3-1 (or the pseudogene TRBV3-2) to TRBJ2-7; 9 bases agree with TRBD1. The V gene end was trimmed by 0 bases and the J gene end by 5 bases; junction bases not matched to a gene: 5. The CDR3 contains 15 residues. Germline V CDR1 and CDR2: LGHDT, YNNKEL (reference sequence). Here the CDR3 DNA reads TGTGCCAGCAGCCAAGATTGGGGACAGGGCCACGAGCAGTACTTC. As protein: CASSQDWGQGHEQYF.

V and J are TRBV6-5 and TRBJ1-5, with D unresolved. Germline CDR1 reads MNHEY; CDR2 reads SVGAGI. This CDR3 contains 15 residues. V dropped 4 bases and J dropped 1 base, with 11 bases sitting between them. The CDR3 DNA reads TGTGCCAGCAGTTCTTTACAGACGAGCAATCAGCCCCAGCATTTT. Amino acid sequence: CASSSLQTSNQPQHF.

The J gene is TRBJ1-5, the V gene TRBV7-9, with a tentative D call TRBD1 (5 bases). CDR1 and CDR2 from the germline V gene are SEHNR and FQNEAQ (reference sequence). V was pared by 5 bases and J by 5 bases, with 7 bases between. This CDR3 is 12 amino acids long. The CDR3 DNA follows: TGTGCCAGCAGCGTACAGGATCAGCCCCAGCATTTT. This encodes CASSVQDQPQHF.

This chain joins TRBV11-3 and TRBJ2-1; 7 bases align to TRBD2. Losses at the gene ends were 2 bases for V and 6 bases for J; bases not matched to a gene: 4. CDR3 size: 14 residues. Germline V CDR1 and CDR2: SGHNT, YENEEA. The CDR3 protein is CASSLSAGPNEQFF. The CDR3 DNA reads as TGTGCCAGCAGCTTATCAGCGGGACCCAATGAGCAGTTCTTC.

The CDR3 sequence is CASSLGPGDSNQPQHF. In DNA, the CDR3 is TGTGCCAGCAGTTTAGGCCCAGGGGATAGCAATCAGCCCCAGCATTTT. J is TRBJ1-5 and V is TRBV28, with a weak D call TRBD1 (6 bases). V was pared by 2 bases and J by 0 bases, with 11 bases between. Germline CDR1 and CDR2: MDHEN and SYDVKM. This CDR3 has 16 amino acids.

The V gene is TRBV5-1, the J gene TRBJ1-5; the match to TRBD1 covers 8 bases. V was clipped by 0 bases and J by 6 bases; unmatched bases: 2. Germline CDR1 reads SGHRS; CDR2 reads YFSETQ. The CDR3 consists of 14 residues. The CDR3, as DNA: TGCGCCAGCAGCTTGGACAGGGGGAGTCAGCCCCAGCATTTT. Its protein is CASSLDRGSQPQHF.

The chain has TRBV10-3 and TRBJ1-5, with 8 bases fitting TRBD1. V was pared by 6 bases and J by 0 bases, with 1 base of the junction left unmatched. Germline CDR1 is ENHRY and CDR2 is SYGVKD. The CDR3 contains 14 residues. CDR3 sequence: CAIRDRDSNQPQHF. The CDR3 nucleotides are TGTGCCATCAGGGACAGGGATAGCAATCAGCCCCAGCATTTT.

This chain uses TRBV25-1 with TRBJ1-1, with TRBD1 as a possible D gene (6 bases). The CDR3 sequence is 13 residues long. The germline gives CDR1 MGHDK, CDR2 SYGVNS. Trimming cost V 1 base and J 10 bases, with 13 bases left between them. CDR3 loop: CASSELRGTPAFF. The CDR3 nucleotides read TGTGCCAGCAGTGAATTAAGGGGGACCCCAGCTTTCTTT. Drawing the rest from reference TRBV25-1 and TRBJ1-1, the complete variable domain is EADIYQTPRYLVIGTGKKITLECSQTMGHDKMYWYQQDPGMELHLIHYSYGVNSTEKGDLSSESTVSRIRTEHFPLTLESARPSHTSQYLCASSELRGTPAFFGQGTRLTVV.

This clone occurred a few times. V gene TRBV29-1 combines with J gene TRBJ1-2; 11 bases are shared with TRBD1. The V and J ends lost 7 bases and 7 bases, in that order; junction bases with no gene match: 8. Per the germline V gene, CDR1 is SQVTM and CDR2 is ANQGSEA. This CDR3 comprises 13 residues. The CDR3 DNA reads TGCAGCGGCGGACAGGGGGCAGGAGGTGGCTACACCTTC. Amino acids: CSGGQGAGGGYTF.

V gene TRBV30 combines with J gene TRBJ2-1, with D possibly matching TRBD2 (7 bases). The CDR3 has 15 amino acids. Trimming took 6 bases from V and 0 from J, leaving 15 bases between them. The germline V gene has CDR1 GTSNPN and CDR2 SVGIG (reference sequence). In DNA form, the CDR3 reads TGTGCCTGCGAAGGGGGAGGGAGCTCCTACAATGAGCAGTTCTTC. Its translation: CACEGGGSSYNEQFF. Variable domain in full (rest from reference TRBV30 and TRBJ2-1): SQTIHQWPATLVQPVGSPLSLECTVEGTSNPNLYWYRQAAGRGLQLLFYSVGIGQISSEVPQNLSASRPQDRQFILSSKKLLLSDSGFYLCACEGGGSSYNEQFFGPGTRLTVL.